One and the same sample provided the 4 T cell receptor beta chains below, sequenced in a study of T cells in Graves' hyperthyroidism and ophthalmopathy. Amplified regions were TCR beta CDR3 sequences from RNA transcripts. The HTBI primer set drove a first-round RT-PCR of the TCR CDR3. TCRdb analysed the multiplex PCR reads with MiXCR anew, one entry per CDR3 protein. Among hundreds of thousands of distinct CDR3 sequences listed, more than 11% were seen once. The sample consisted of blood. Receptor source: a woman in her thirties with Graves' hyperthyroidism that later progressed to Graves' ophthalmopathy.

This clonotype has a handful of counts. Because it lacks the conserved phenylalanine or tryptophan at the end, this CDR3 is likely a read error. This sequence joins TRBV19 and TRBJ1-1; 12 bases fit TRBD1. Trimming cost V 4 bases and J 5 bases; bases outside gene matches: 5. Germline lookup yields CDR1 LNHDA and CDR2 SQIVND (reference sequence). CDR3 length: 15 residues. DNA of the CDR3: TGTGCCAGTAGTACCCGGGACAGGGGGCGGACTGAAGCTTTCCTT. It is translated as CASSTRDRGRTEAFL.

The chain links TRBV5-1 to TRBJ1-4; tentative D call: TRBD1 (6 bases). Germline V CDR1 and CDR2: SGHRS, YFSETQ. V dropped 6 bases and J dropped 5 bases, with 17 bases sitting between them. The CDR3 spans 15 residues. The DNA of the CDR3 is TGCGCCAGCAACGATCAGGGGACGGGGAATGAAAAACTGTTTTTT. The encoded protein is CASNDQGTGNEKLFF.

This rearrangement joins TRBV2 to TRBJ2-2, with D possibly matching TRBD2 (6 bases). Trimming left V 8 bases short and J 1 base short, with 11 bases between. The V gene's germline CDR1 is SNHLY and CDR2 FYNNEI. This CDR3 comprises 14 residues. This chain's CDR3 is CASVGLQNTGELFF. CDR3 in DNA: TGTGCCAGCGTGGGACTCCAGAACACCGGGGAGCTGTTTTTT. Looking up the rest from reference TRBV2 and TRBJ2-2 gives the full variable domain: EPEVTQTPSHQVTQMGQEVILRCVPISNHLYFYWYRQILGQKVEFLVSFYNNEISEKSEIFDDQFSVERPDGSNFTLKIRSTKLEDSAMYFCASVGLQNTGELFFGEGSRLTVL.

This clonotype was observed many times. The chain recombines TRBV5-1 with TRBJ2-7, with TRBD1 matching over 9 bases. The trim removed 6 bases at V and 4 bases at J, leaving 8 bases unmatched. The CDR3 runs to 14 residues. The germline V gene has CDR1 SGHRS and CDR2 YFSETQ. The CDR3 region is CASNMEGQGYEQYF. The CDR3 coding sequence is TGCGCCAGCAACATGGAGGGACAGGGTTACGAGCAGTACTTC.